This TCR beta chain was identified during a study of shared T cell receptors in the human thymus. Sequencing used immunoSEQ multiplex PCR; TCRdb keeps in-frame clones, though not all of them. The sample consists of about 380,000 clones, around 95% of them appearing once. Sequencing was performed on thymocytes. The TCR sequence derives from a human donor.

In DNA form, the CDR3 reads TGTGCCAGCAGTCCTCTAGGGCCCCAGCAGTACTTC. Residues: CASSPLGPQQYF. The J gene is TRBJ2-7, the V gene TRBV28; D remains ambiguous. The CDR3 is 12 residues long. V dropped 5 bases and J dropped 8 bases, with 13 bases sitting between them. Germline V gene data show CDR1 as MDHEN and CDR2 as SYDVKM.